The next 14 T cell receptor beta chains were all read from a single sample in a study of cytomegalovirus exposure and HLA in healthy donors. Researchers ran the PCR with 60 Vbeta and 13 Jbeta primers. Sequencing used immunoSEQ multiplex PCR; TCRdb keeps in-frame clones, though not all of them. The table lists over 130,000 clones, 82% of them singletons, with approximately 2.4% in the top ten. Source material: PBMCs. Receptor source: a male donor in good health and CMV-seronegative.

In DNA, the CDR3 is TGTGCCAGCTCACCGGTAGAAACCTCCTACAATGAGCAGTTCTTC. Translated: CASSPVETSYNEQFF. The genes are TRBV18 and TRBJ2-1; D is unresolved. Germline CDR1 is KGHSH and CDR2 is LQKENI. Trimming pared 3 bases from V and 0 bases from J, leaving 9 bases between. This CDR3 is built from 15 residues.

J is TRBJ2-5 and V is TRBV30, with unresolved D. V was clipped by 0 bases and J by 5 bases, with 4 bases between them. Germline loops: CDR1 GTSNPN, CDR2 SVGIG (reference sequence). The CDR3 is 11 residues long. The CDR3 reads CAWSVLETQYF. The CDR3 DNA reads TGTGCCTGGAGTGTCCTGGAGACCCAGTACTTC.

The CDR3 is CASSLRGFEAFF. In DNA, the CDR3 is TGTGCCAGCAGCTTACGGGGTTTTGAAGCTTTCTTT. The chain is built from TRBV11-2 and TRBJ1-1; D uncertain. The CDR3 extends over 12 amino acids. V lost 2 bases, J lost 7 bases, and 8 bases lay in between. Germline lookup yields CDR1 SGHAT and CDR2 FQNNGV. The full variable domain, completed using reference TRBV11-2 and TRBJ1-1, is EAGVAQSPRYKIIEKRQSVAFWCNPISGHATLYWYQQILGQGPKLLIQFQNNGVVDDSQLPKDRFSAERLKGVDSTLKIQPAKLEDSAVYLCASSLRGFEAFFGQGTRLTVV.

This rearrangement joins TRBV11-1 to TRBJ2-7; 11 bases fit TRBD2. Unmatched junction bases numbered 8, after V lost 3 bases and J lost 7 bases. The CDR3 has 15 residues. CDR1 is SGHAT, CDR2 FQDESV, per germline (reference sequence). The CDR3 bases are TGTGCCAGCAGCTTCCAACTAGCGGGAGCTGGTGAGCAGTACTTC. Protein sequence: CASSFQLAGAGEQYF.

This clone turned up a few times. CDR3 residues: CASSTTSGYEQYF. As DNA, the CDR3 is TGTGCCAGTAGTACGACTAGCGGCTACGAGCAGTACTTC. The genes are TRBV19 and TRBJ2-7; 9 bases are a match to TRBD2. In germline, CDR1 is LNHDA, CDR2 SQIVND (reference sequence). The CDR3 is made up of 13 amino acids. Trimming removed 4 bases from V and 3 bases from J; junction bases left unmatched: 1.

CDR3 nucleotides: TGTGCCAGCCGAACGGCGGGAGGGAACTACGAGCAGTACTTC. As protein: CASRTAGGNYEQYF. The gene calls are TRBV27 and TRBJ2-7, with 9 positions matching TRBD2. V lost 8 bases, J lost 3 bases, and 8 bases stayed unmatched. Germline CDR1 is MNHEY and CDR2 is SMNVEV (reference sequence). The length of the CDR3 is 14 residues.

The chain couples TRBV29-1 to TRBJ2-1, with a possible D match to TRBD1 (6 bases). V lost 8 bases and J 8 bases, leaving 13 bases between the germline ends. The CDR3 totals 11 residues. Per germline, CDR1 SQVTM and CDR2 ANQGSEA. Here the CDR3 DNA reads TGCAGCTCGACGAAGGGGGATGAGCAGTTCTTC. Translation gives CSSTKGDEQFF.

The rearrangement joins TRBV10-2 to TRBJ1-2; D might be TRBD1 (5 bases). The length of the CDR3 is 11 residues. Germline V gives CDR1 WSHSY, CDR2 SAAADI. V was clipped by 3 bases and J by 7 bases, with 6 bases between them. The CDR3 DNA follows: TGCGCCAGCAGTGAAGGGGCTGGCTACACCTTC. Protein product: CASSEGAGYTF.

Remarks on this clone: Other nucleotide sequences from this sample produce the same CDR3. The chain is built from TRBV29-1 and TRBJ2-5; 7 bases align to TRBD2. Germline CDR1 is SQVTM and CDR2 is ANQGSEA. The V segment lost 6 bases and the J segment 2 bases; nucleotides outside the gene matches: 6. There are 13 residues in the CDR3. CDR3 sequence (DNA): TGCAGCGTCGGGGCTAGCGGTCAAGAGACCCAGTACTTC. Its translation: CSVGASGQETQYF.

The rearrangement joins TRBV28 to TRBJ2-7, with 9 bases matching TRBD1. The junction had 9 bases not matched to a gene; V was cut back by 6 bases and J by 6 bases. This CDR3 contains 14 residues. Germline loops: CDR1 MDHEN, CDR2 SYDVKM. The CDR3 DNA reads TGTGCCAGCAGCCTCCCGGGACAGGGAGGCGAGCAGTACTTC. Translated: CASSLPGQGGEQYF.

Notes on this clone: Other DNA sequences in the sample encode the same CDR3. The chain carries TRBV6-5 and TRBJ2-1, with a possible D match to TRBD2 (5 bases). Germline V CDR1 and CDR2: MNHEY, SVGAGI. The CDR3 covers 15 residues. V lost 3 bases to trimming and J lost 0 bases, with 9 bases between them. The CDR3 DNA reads TGTGCCAGCAGTTATATAGGGAGCTCCTACAATGAGCAGTTCTTC. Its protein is CASSYIGSSYNEQFF.

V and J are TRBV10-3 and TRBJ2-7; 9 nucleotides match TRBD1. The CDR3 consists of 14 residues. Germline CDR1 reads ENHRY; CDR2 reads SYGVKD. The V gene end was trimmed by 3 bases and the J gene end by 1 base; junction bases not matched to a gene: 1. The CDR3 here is CAISDGTGSYEQYF. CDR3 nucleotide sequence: TGTGCCATCAGTGATGGGACAGGGTCCTACGAGCAGTACTTC.

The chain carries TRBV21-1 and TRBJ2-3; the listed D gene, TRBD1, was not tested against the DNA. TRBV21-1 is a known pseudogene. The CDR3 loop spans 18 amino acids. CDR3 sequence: CASSKAQLGQGFTDTQYF. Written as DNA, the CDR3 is TGTGCCAGCAGCAAAGCGCAATTGGGACAGGGGTTCACAGATACGCAGTATTTT.

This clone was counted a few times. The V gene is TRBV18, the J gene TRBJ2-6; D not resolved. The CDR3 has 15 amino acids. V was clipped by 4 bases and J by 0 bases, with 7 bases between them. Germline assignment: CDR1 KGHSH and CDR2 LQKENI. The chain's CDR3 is CASSRGGSGANVLTF. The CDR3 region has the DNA TGTGCCAGCTCACGCGGTGGCTCTGGGGCCAACGTCCTGACTTTC.